This T cell receptor (beta chain) was captured in a study of T cells after posttransplantation cyclophosphamide. The germline V gene has CDR1 GTSNPN and CDR2 SVGIG (reference sequence). The CDR3 runs 12 residues. V lost 4 bases, J lost 6 bases, and 12 bases lay in between. This clone has more than one count but fewer than ten. Cyclophosphamide on days +3 and +4 followed busulfan-fludarabine conditioning and a marrow graft. Sequenced by immunoSEQ multiplex PCR; TCRdb stores in-frame clones only, minus some. The sample contains about 5,400 clones, none occurring once; more than 25% lies in the top ten. The chain combines TRBV30 with TRBJ1-2, with a possible D match to TRBD1 (6 bases). The sequence was collected from a male patient aged 55 to 69 who received an allogeneic stem cell transplant from a related donor, was CMV-positive, and had acute GVHD only. A subset of T cells may come from the graft donor. Specimen: PBMCs, collected 377 days after allogeneic stem cell transplant with posttransplant cyclophosphamide. The CDR3 is CAWNKQGDGYTF. The CDR3 region has the DNA TGTGCCTGGAACAAACAGGGTGATGGCTACACCTTC.